The 29 T cell receptor beta chains below come from one sample, sequenced in a study of breast tumors, draining lymph nodes, adjacent tissues. Breast cancer patients provided tissue from their axillary draining lymph nodes. MiXCR was run by TCRdb on the multiplex PCR reads, yielding one entry per CDR3 protein. This repertoire shows 200,000 to 300,000 distinct CDR3 sequences, roughly 31% found once; its top ten account for more than 0.95%. The sample taken for sequencing was axillary lymph node tissue. The receptor source for this set is a female donor with breast cancer. Some clones in this sample may be carry-over from other donors' samples.

This clonotype was seen ten or more times. V and J are TRBV5-1 and TRBJ2-1; TRBD2 matches 10 bases. V was pared by 0 bases and J by 4 bases, with 4 bases of the junction left unmatched. This CDR3 has 16 amino acids. The germline gives CDR1 SGHRS, CDR2 YFSETQ. CDR3 coding DNA: TGCGCCAGCAGCTTGGATCGAGCGGGAGGGTACAATGAGCAGTTCTTC. Protein sequence: CASSLDRAGGYNEQFF.

This clonotype has at least ten counts. This chain uses TRBV4-2 with TRBJ1-3; maybe TRBD1 (6 bases). Germline assignment: CDR1 LGHNA and CDR2 YNFKEQ. The CDR3 is 17 amino acids. V lost 3 bases and J 0 bases, leaving 15 bases between the germline ends. DNA for the CDR3: TGTGCCAGCAGCCACCACACGCGGGACAACTCTGGAAACACCATATATTTT. This encodes CASSHHTRDNSGNTIYF.

This clonotype was recorded at least ten times. The rearrangement joins TRBV5-1 to TRBJ2-1; D ambiguous. CDR3 length: 13 amino acids. With 0 bases removed from V and 10 bases from J, the gap between germline ends came to 11 bases. Germline loops: CDR1 SGHRS, CDR2 YFSETQ. In nucleotides, the CDR3 is TGCGCCAGCAGCTTGGCTCGGCAAGGGGAGCAGTTCTTC. Protein: CASSLARQGEQFF.

This clonotype was counted ten times or more. The V gene is TRBV6-5, the J gene TRBJ2-3; TRBD2 might be the D (5 bases). V was pared by 5 bases and J by 5 bases, with 11 bases between. CDR1 is MNHEY, CDR2 SVGAGI, per germline. This CDR3 has 13 amino acids. CDR3 bases: TGTGCCAGCAGTGACGGTCGGGAAGATACGCAGTATTTT. Translating gives CASSDGREDTQYF.

There are a few counts of this clonotype. The chain carries TRBV4-2 and TRBJ2-4, with D uncertain. The CDR3 is made up of 17 amino acids. Trimming removed 1 base from V and 3 bases from J, with 16 bases in between. Germline V gene data show CDR1 as LGHNA and CDR2 as YNFKEQ. The CDR3 protein is CASSQGITSTGKNIQYF. CDR3 nucleotide sequence: TGTGCCAGCAGCCAAGGTATCACCTCGACGGGCAAAAACATTCAGTACTTC.

This clonotype was picked up a small number of times. This may come from a read error, since a much larger clone is one base off. This chain links TRBV9 with TRBJ2-3; D might be TRBD1 (6 bases). The CDR3 runs to 15 residues. Per germline, CDR1 SGDLS and CDR2 YYNGEE. Here the CDR3 DNA reads TGTGCCAGCAGCGGGCCAAAACAGGGCACAGATACGCCGTATTTT. Amino acids: CASSGPKQGTDTPYF.

Of note for this clonotype: This may be a read error: a much more frequent sequence differs by one nucleotide. The genes are TRBV5-4 and TRBJ2-7, with D perhaps being TRBD1 or TRBD2 (5 bases each). CDR3 length: 15 residues. V was clipped by 0 bases and J by 3 bases, with 13 bases between them. Germline V gives CDR1 SGHNT, CDR2 YYREEE (reference sequence). This CDR3 is CASSLGGPGGYEQYF. DNA for the CDR3: TGTGCCAGCAGCTTGGGGGGACCGGGCGGCTACGAGCAGTACTTC. Complete variable domain (other parts from reference TRBV5-4 and TRBJ2-7): ETGVTQSPTHLIKTRGQQVTLRCSSQSGHNTVSWYQQALGQGPQFIFQYYREEENGRGNFPPRFSGLQFPNYSSELNVNALELDDSALYLCASSLGGPGGYEQYFGPGTRLTVT.

The chain has TRBV10-3 and TRBJ2-3, with 8 bases that match TRBD2. The CDR3 loop spans 17 amino acids. V dropped 11 bases and J dropped 3; count of bases not matched to a gene: 19. Germline V gene sequence: CDR1 ENHRY, CDR2 SYGVKD. The CDR3 loop is CASGGASVILGTDTQYF. The CDR3 nucleotides are TGTGCCTCCGGGGGGGCTAGCGTTATCCTCGGAACAGATACGCAGTATTTT.

This clonotype was seen repeatedly, ten times or more. This chain links TRBV20-1 with TRBJ2-7; no definite D call. Per the germline V gene, CDR1 is DFQATT and CDR2 is SNEGSKA (reference sequence). The V and J ends lost 5 bases and 3 bases respectively, with 11 bases between them. This CDR3 has 12 residues. CDR3 nucleotide sequence: TGCAGTGCTGCATTTGGCGGCTACGAGCAGTACTTC. Its protein is CSAAFGGYEQYF.

This chain joins TRBV27 and TRBJ2-1; 8 nucleotides line up with TRBD1. The CDR3 loop spans 14 amino acids. CDR1 is MNHEY and CDR2 is SMNVEV in the germline V gene (reference sequence). Trimming cost V 1 base and J 8 bases; bases outside gene matches: 4. DNA for the CDR3: TGTGCCAGCAGTTTATATGGACAGGGCCATGAGCAGTTCTTC. This gives the protein CASSLYGQGHEQFF.

About this clonotype: A much larger clonotype is one base distant, so this may be a read error. The chain combines TRBV14 with TRBJ2-1; a possible D gene is TRBD2 (6 bases). CDR1 SGHDN and CDR2 FVKESK come from the germline V gene. This CDR3 spans 17 amino acids. V lost 0 bases and J lost 7, with 19 bases in between. The CDR3 DNA reads as TGTGCCAGCAGCCAAGATTCTAGCAGGAGGGCCTTGAATGAGCAGTTCTTC. It specifies CASSQDSSRRALNEQFF.

This clonotype was recorded at least ten times. The rearrangement uses TRBV5-6 and TRBJ2-3; D is ambiguous. Trimming left V 0 bases short and J 0 bases short, with 5 bases between. Germline CDR1 reads SGHDT; CDR2 reads YYEEEE. The CDR3 covers 14 residues. CDR3 nucleotides: TGTGCCAGCAGCTTGGGATCTAGCACAGATACGCAGTATTTT. Translated, it gives CASSLGSSTDTQYF.

This clonotype was counted at least ten times. V usage is TRBV7-9 and J usage is TRBJ1-6; TRBD1 matches 11 bases. Germline V lookup: CDR1 SEHNR, CDR2 FQNEAQ (reference sequence). The CDR3 loop spans 16 amino acids. V lost 6 bases, J lost 2 bases, and 3 bases stayed unmatched. CDR3 sequence reads: CASRDRGHTYNSPLHF. CDR3 nucleotides: TGTGCCAGCAGGGACAGGGGGCACACCTATAATTCACCCCTCCACTTT.

This clonotype was seen many times. The V and J genes are TRBV19 and TRBJ1-5; 7 bases agree with TRBD1. After removal of 5 bases from V and 7 bases from J, the junction contained 5 bases not matched to a gene. The germline CDR1 and CDR2 sequences are LNHDA and SQIVND (reference sequence). The CDR3 is made up of 13 amino acids. CDR3 sequence (DNA): TGTGCCAGTAGTCTTCGACAGGGCCAGCCCCAGCATTTT. Translating gives CASSLRQGQPQHF.

There are a few counts of this clonotype. A much bigger clone sits one base away, suggesting this may be a read error. The CDR3 coding sequence is TGTGCCAGCAGCTTAGTTGCGGGACAGGGTGACACAGATCCGCAGTATTTT. Its protein product is CASSLVAGQGDTDPQYF. V usage is TRBV7-2 and J usage is TRBJ2-3; the match to TRBD1 covers 9 bases. This CDR3 has 17 amino acids. Germline V gene lookup returns CDR1 SGHTA and CDR2 FQGNSA.

A word on this clonotype: Being one base from a much bigger clone, this may be a read error. The genes are TRBV7-3 and TRBJ2-2; 8 bases align to TRBD1. CDR1 is SGHTA and CDR2 is FQGTGA in the germline V gene. The CDR3 spans 15 residues. CDR3 sequence: CASTEQGVNTGELLF. DNA for the CDR3: TGTGCCAGCACCGAACAGGGGGTTAACACCGGGGAGCTGCTTTTT.

This clonotype was seen a few times. The rearrangement links TRBV3-2 to TRBJ1-2; the table's D call, TRBD1, has no DNA check behind it. TRBV3-2 represents a pseudogene. The CDR3 sequence is 14 residues long. The CDR3 here is CASSQPDRVGGYTF. Here the CDR3 DNA reads TGTGCCAGCAGCCAACCAGACAGGGTGGGAGGCTACACCTTC.

For this clonotype: This may arise from a read error, as a much more abundant clone is one base away. V usage is TRBV20-1 and J usage is TRBJ2-7; 11 positions match TRBD2. The germline V gene encodes CDR1 DFQATT and CDR2 SNEGSKA (reference sequence). V lost 5 bases, J lost 6 bases, and 9 bases stayed unmatched. The CDR3 has 14 amino acids. The DNA of the CDR3 is TGCAGTGCTCCCACTAGCGGGAGTCGGTCCGAGCAGTACTTC. This gives the protein CSAPTSGSRSEQYF.

This clonotype was seen ten or more times. The chain uses TRBV9 and TRBJ2-1; TRBD1 aligns across 9 bases. The CDR3 is 16 residues long. Germline V CDR1 and CDR2: SGDLS, YYNGEE. V gave up 3 bases and J gave up 7 bases; unmatched junction bases: 11. The CDR3 DNA reads as TGTGCCAGCAGCGCCTTGACAGGGGGATATATGAATGAGCAGTTCTTC. It encodes CASSALTGGYMNEQFF.

In this sample, this clonotype turned up many times. V usage is TRBV5-1 and J usage is TRBJ2-7; 7 nucleotides line up with TRBD2. Germline loops: CDR1 SGHRS, CDR2 YFSETQ. V lost 0 bases and J lost 4; bases outside the gene matches: 1. This CDR3 comprises 13 residues. The CDR3 DNA reads TGCGCCAGCAGCTTGGCAGCGGGGTACGAGCAGTACTTC. This codes for CASSLAAGYEQYF.

V is TRBV13 and J is TRBJ2-7; 11 bases agree with TRBD1. Germline V lookup: CDR1 PRHDT, CDR2 FYEKMQ (reference sequence). This CDR3 has 15 amino acids. Trimming removed 8 bases from V and 5 bases from J; junction bases left unmatched: 11. The CDR3 bases are TGTGCCAGCGGCCCCCGGACAGGGGGCATAAACGAGCAGTACTTC. Protein: CASGPRTGGINEQYF.

The sample holds many counts of this clonotype. The chain carries TRBV5-6 and TRBJ2-2, with D possibly being TRBD1 or TRBD2 (5 bases each). Germline V gives CDR1 SGHDT, CDR2 YYEEEE. This CDR3 has 14 amino acids. V was trimmed by 3 bases and J by 4 bases, leaving 10 bases between them. CDR3 nucleotides: TGTGCCAGCAGCTGGGGACCGGGCACCGGGGAGCTGTTTTTT. Translating gives CASSWGPGTGELFF.

A note on this clonotype: A single base separates this from a much larger clone, so it may be a read error. This chain connects TRBV6-5 to TRBJ2-7; TRBD1 matches 9 bases. This CDR3 is built from 16 residues. Germline CDR1 reads MNHEY; CDR2 reads SVGAGI. CDR3 loop: CASSYKGTGIAYEQHF. The CDR3 DNA is TGTGCCAGCAGTTACAAGGGGACAGGGATCGCCTACGAGCAGCACTTC.

This clonotype was counted only a few times. This chain links TRBV6-6 with TRBJ2-7; the match to TRBD2 covers 15 bases. CDR3 length: 17 residues. V lost 0 bases, J lost 3 bases, and 3 bases stayed unmatched. The germline CDR1 and CDR2 sequences are MNHNY and SVGAGI (reference sequence). The DNA for the CDR3 is TGTGCCAGCAGTTACTCGGGGACTAGCGGGAGGAGCTACGAGCAGTACTTC. This encodes CASSYSGTSGRSYEQYF.

As concerns this clonotype: This may come from a read error, since a much larger clone is one base off. V is TRBV6-6 and J is TRBJ2-5; D remains unclear. CDR1 is MNHNY and CDR2 is SVGAGI in the germline V gene (reference sequence). This CDR3 is 18 amino acids long. V lost 2 bases and J lost 0, with 19 bases in between. Here the CDR3 DNA reads TGTGCCAGCAGTTACAGCCGGGTGGCAGAACTGTACCAAGAGACCCAGTACTTC. Its translation: CASSYSRVAELYQETQYF.

This clonotype was seen ten or more times. The V and J genes are TRBV14 and TRBJ1-3; TRBD1 matches at 9 bases. CDR1 is SGHDN, CDR2 FVKESK, per germline. The V and J ends lost 2 bases and 4 bases, in that order; junction bases with no gene match: 6. There are 16 residues in the CDR3. CDR3 nucleotide sequence: TGTGCCAGCAGCCAACCACAGGGGGCTGGAGGAAACACCATATATTTT. This gives the protein CASSQPQGAGGNTIYF.

This clonotype was observed a handful of times. With a much larger clone just one base away, this may be a read error. The chain is built from TRBV6-4 and TRBJ2-7; 7 bases line up with TRBD2. This CDR3 has 13 amino acids. The germline V gene has CDR1 MRHNA and CDR2 SNTAGT. V was pared by 6 bases and J by 3 bases, with 5 bases of the junction left unmatched. In DNA, the CDR3 is TGTGCCAGCAGCTTCGGACTAGTCTACGAGCAGTACTTC. Amino acid sequence: CASSFGLVYEQYF.

To note about this clonotype: One base away lies a much larger clone, so this may be a sequencing read error. The chain recombines TRBV7-3 with TRBJ2-2, with 7 nucleotides matching TRBD1. CDR1 and CDR2 (germline): SGHTA, FQGTGA. The CDR3 length is 14 residues. CDR3 loop: CAGSLGTVTGELFF. CDR3 nucleotides: TGTGCCGGCAGCTTAGGGACAGTTACCGGGGAGCTGTTTTTT. Filled out from reference TRBV7-3 and TRBJ2-2, the complete variable domain reads GAGVSQTPSNKVTEKGKYVELRCDPISGHTALYWYRQSLGQGPEFLIYFQGTGAADDSGLPNDRFFAVRPEGSVSTLKIQRTERGDSAVYLCAGSLGTVTGELFFGEGSRLTVL.

This clonotype was found many times. V usage is TRBV13 and J usage is TRBJ2-7; 11 bases map to TRBD2. With V trimmed by 1 base and J by 3 bases, 2 bases remained unmatched. Germline CDR1 reads PRHDT; CDR2 reads FYEKMQ (reference sequence). This CDR3 has 15 amino acids. CDR3 loop: CASSLDGTSGYEQYF. CDR3 DNA: TGTGCCAGCAGCTTAGATGGGACTAGCGGCTACGAGCAGTACTTC.